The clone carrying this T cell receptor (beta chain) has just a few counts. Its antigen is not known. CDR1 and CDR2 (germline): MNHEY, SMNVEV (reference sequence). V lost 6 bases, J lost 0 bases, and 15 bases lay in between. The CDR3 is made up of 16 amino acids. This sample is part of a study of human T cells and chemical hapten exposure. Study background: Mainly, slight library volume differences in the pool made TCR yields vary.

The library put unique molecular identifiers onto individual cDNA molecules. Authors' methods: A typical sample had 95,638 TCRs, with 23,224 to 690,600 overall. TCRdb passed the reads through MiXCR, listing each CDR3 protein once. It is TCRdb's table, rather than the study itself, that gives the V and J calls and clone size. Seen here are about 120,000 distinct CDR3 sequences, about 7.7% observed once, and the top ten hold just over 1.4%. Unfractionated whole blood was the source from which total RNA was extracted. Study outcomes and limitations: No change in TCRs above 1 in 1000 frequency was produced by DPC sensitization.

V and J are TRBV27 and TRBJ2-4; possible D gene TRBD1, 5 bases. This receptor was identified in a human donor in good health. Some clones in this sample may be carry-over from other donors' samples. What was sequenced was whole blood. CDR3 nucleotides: TGTGCCAGCAGCCGACTTCACAGGCTAGCCAAAAACATTCAGTACTTC. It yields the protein CASSRLHRLAKNIQYF.